Listed below are T cell receptor beta chains from one sample, sequenced in a study of T cell repertoires in cytomegalovirus infection. TCRdb independently ran MiXCR on the reads; one entry per CDR3 protein. Of around 310,000 distinct CDR3 sequences in the sample, roughly a sixth were seen once. Specimen: PBMCs. These TCRs come from a human donor in good health (CMV status not recorded). Some clones in this sample may be carry-over from other donors' samples. CDR3s include the opening cysteine and the closing phenylalanine or tryptophan. The D gene is left open where the match is weak. A row's size may be missing; if present it is once, few, many or a size class.

j_call d_call cdr3_length clone_size v_call cdr3_aa cdr3_nt
TRBJ1-1 NA 15 few TRBV2 CASSGGLSYGLEAFF TGTGCCAGCAGCGGGGGATTATCCTATGGGCTTGAAGCTTTCTTT
TRBJ2-4 NA 14 NA TRBV20-1 CSTRTDIAKNIQYF TGCAGTACGAGGACGGACATAGCCAAAAACATTCAGTACTTC
TRBJ2-6 NA 14 NA TRBV12-3/TRBV12-4 CASSQSSGANVLTF TGTGCCAGCAGTCAGAGCTCTGGGGCCAACGTCCTGACTTTC
TRBJ2-5 NA 11 few TRBV20-1 CSAYREETQYF TGCAGTGCTTACAGGGAAGAGACCCAGTACTTC
TRBJ2-7 NA 15 many TRBV7-2 CASRGRLGGLYEQYF TGTGCCAGCAGGGGCCGACTTGGCGGCCTCTACGAGCAGTACTTC
TRBJ1-6 NA 16 many TRBV6-2/TRBV6-3 CASSYSRQRNNSPLHF TGTGCCAGCAGTTACTCGCGGCAGCGAAATAATTCACCCCTCCACTTT
TRBJ1-1 TRBD1 14 many TRBV6-5 CASSYGQGGMWAFF TGTGCCAGCAGTTACGGCCAGGGGGGAATGTGGGCTTTCTTT
TRBJ1-1 NA 15 NA TRBV20-1 CSGLGGAKGDTEAFF TGCAGTGGGTTGGGGGGGGCGAAGGGGGACACTGAAGCTTTCTTT
TRBJ2-1 TRBD2 14 many TRBV7-8 CASSFRTSGGRQFF TGTGCCAGCAGCTTCCGGACTAGCGGGGGGAGGCAGTTCTTC
TRBJ2-5 NA 15 NA TRBV25-1 CASSESRGGQETQYF TGTGCCAGCAGTGAATCCAGGGGGGGCCAAGAGACCCAGTACTTC
TRBJ2-7 NA 14 NA TRBV6-5 CASSYSAGAGEQYF TGTGCCAGCAGTTACAGTGCAGGGGCCGGCGAGCAGTACTTC
TRBJ2-7 NA 14 NA TRBV6-6 CASSYSRATYEQYF TGTGCCAGCAGTTACTCTCGGGCGACCTACGAGCAGTACTTC
TRBJ1-1 NA 16 few TRBV11-2 CASSLAAGGANTEAFF TGTGCCAGCAGCTTAGCGGCCGGGGGCGCGAACACTGAAGCTTTCTTT
TRBJ1-5 NA 12 NA TRBV28 CASEPGNQPQHF TGTGCCAGCGAGCCTGGCAATCAGCCCCAGCATTTT
TRBJ2-7 TRBD1 15 NA TRBV9 CASSAVRDRDAEQYF TGTGCCAGCAGCGCCGTCCGGGACAGGGACGCCGAGCAGTACTTC
TRBJ2-7 NA 11 many TRBV12-3/TRBV12-4 CASTTFGEQYF TGTGCCAGCACCACCTTTGGGGAGCAGTACTTC
TRBJ2-5 NA 14 NA TRBV5-4 CASGRGTEGETQYF TGTGCCAGCGGACGAGGGACGGAGGGAGAGACCCAGTACTTC
TRBJ2-2 TRBD1 14 many TRBV19 CASSVDRPLGELFF TGTGCCAGTAGTGTGGACAGGCCACTCGGGGAGCTGTTTTTT
TRBJ2-5 NA 13 many TRBV7-2 CASSLGLGETQYF TGTGCCAGCAGCTTAGGGCTTGGGGAGACCCAGTACTTC
TRBJ2-1 TRBD1 14 NA TRBV20-1 CSASRDRGNNEQFF TGCAGTGCTAGCCGGGACAGGGGGAATAATGAGCAGTTCTTC
TRBJ1-5 TRBD1 15 NA TRBV28 CASSSGQGGNQPQHF TGTGCCAGCAGTTCAGGACAGGGCGGGAATCAGCCCCAGCATTTT
TRBJ1-1 TRBD1 15 few TRBV27 CASSPRQGLGTEAFF TGTGCCAGCAGTCCCAGACAGGGGTTGGGGACTGAAGCTTTCTTT
TRBJ2-7 TRBD2 15 NA TRBV12-3/TRBV12-4 CASSSSGGHPYEQYF TGTGCCAGCAGTTCAAGCGGGGGGCACCCCTACGAGCAGTACTTC
TRBJ2-3 TRBD2 19 NA TRBV7-9 CASSLAPGLAGGSTDTQYF TGTGCCAGCAGCTTAGCCCCGGGACTAGCGGGGGGTAGCACAGATACGCAGTATTTT
TRBJ1-2 NA 13 few TRBV5-3 CARSYRQNYGYTF TGTGCCAGAAGCTACCGACAGAACTATGGCTACACCTTC
TRBJ1-2 NA 14 few TRBV19 CASSNLVSSYGYTF TGTGCCAGTAGTAACCTGGTGAGCAGCTATGGCTACACCTTC
TRBJ2-2 TRBD1 16 many TRBV7-2 CASSPQPGQGAGELFF TGTGCCAGCAGCCCTCAACCCGGACAGGGGGCCGGGGAGCTGTTTTTT
TRBJ1-1 NA 14 many TRBV7-2 CASSPQVVDTEAFF TGTGCCAGCAGCCCGCAGGTAGTAGACACTGAAGCTTTCTTT
TRBJ2-7 TRBD1 16 many TRBV6-1 CASSGPGQGANYEQYF TGTGCCAGCAGTGGGCCGGGACAGGGGGCGAACTACGAGCAGTACTTC
TRBJ2-5 NA 16 many TRBV12-3/TRBV12-4 CASSLGRAVALETQYF TGTGCCAGCAGTTTGGGACGGGCAGTGGCCTTGGAGACCCAGTACTTC
TRBJ2-1 TRBD1 18 few TRBV20-1 CSARPLNYRDSVSGEQFF TGCAGTGCTAGACCACTAAATTACCGGGACAGCGTGTCCGGTGAGCAGTTCTTC
TRBJ2-5 NA 15 many TRBV7-2 CASSSQPGPQETQYF TGTGCCAGCAGCTCCCAACCAGGCCCTCAAGAGACCCAGTACTTC
TRBJ1-6 TRBD1 16 NA TRBV13 CASSFRDRGRRSPLHF TGTGCCAGCAGCTTCAGGGACAGGGGGCGTCGTTCACCCCTCCACTTT
TRBJ1-2 NA 13 NA TRBV7-9 CASLRQTDYGYTF TGTGCCAGCTTAAGACAGACCGACTATGGCTACACCTTC
TRBJ2-1 NA 14 few TRBV27 CASSILRDKEEQFF TGTGCCAGCAGTATACTCCGGGACAAAGAAGAGCAGTTCTTC
TRBJ2-4 NA 12 NA TRBV28 CASLSGKNIQYF TGTGCCAGCCTCTCAGGAAAAAACATTCAGTACTTC
TRBJ1-1 NA 17 many TRBV7-8 CASSPTSSGTKGTEAFF TGTGCCAGCAGCCCCACATCGTCCGGGACAAAGGGCACTGAAGCTTTCTTT
TRBJ2-7 TRBD2 16 NA TRBV4-1 CASSQEPGGGTYEQYF TGCGCCAGCAGCCAAGAACCTGGCGGGGGAACCTACGAGCAGTACTTC
TRBJ2-3 TRBD1 14 few TRBV10-3 CAISGGTGRDTQYF TGTGCCATCAGTGGGGGGACAGGGCGAGATACGCAGTATTTT
TRBJ2-5 NA 14 few TRBV6-5 CASSYSGAQETQYF TGTGCCAGCAGTTACTCGGGGGCACAAGAGACCCAGTACTTC
TRBJ1-5 TRBD1 16 many TRBV19 CASSTYLQGDNQPQHF TGTGCCAGTAGTACATATTTACAGGGGGACAATCAGCCCCAGCATTTT
TRBJ2-2 NA 15 few TRBV28 CASSRQAPGAGELFF TGTGCCAGCAGCCGACAGGCGCCGGGCGCCGGGGAGCTGTTTTTT